Listed here are 19 T cell receptor beta chains from one sample, sequenced in a study of blood T cell repertoires in COVID-19. This table comes from immunoSEQ multiplex PCR, and its TCRdb copy is limited to in-frame clones, with some not included. The repertoire has almost 200,000 clones, around 89% of them found once; the top ten carry 6.5% to 9.5%. The specimen sequenced was PBMCs or T cells enriched from blood (not recorded which). Receptors were obtained from a woman aged 18-29 years who had recovered from COVID-19.

This clone was counted only a few times. The chain uses TRBV5-6 and TRBJ1-2; 8 bases match TRBD1. Losses at the gene ends were 0 bases for V and 5 bases for J; bases not matched to a gene: 9. CDR1 SGHDT and CDR2 YYEEEE come from the germline V gene. There are 16 residues in the CDR3. DNA of the CDR3: TGTGCCAGCAGCTTGGTAGTGGGACAGGTCCTTTATGGCTACACCTTC. Translated: CASSLVVGQVLYGYTF.

The chain has TRBV2 and TRBJ2-7; D remains ambiguous. V was shortened by 3 bases and J by 5 bases, with 8 bases between the two germline ends. Germline V gene data show CDR1 as SNHLY and CDR2 as FYNNEI. The CDR3 runs 12 residues. DNA of the CDR3: TGTGCCAGCAGTGACGGAGTAAACGAGCAGTACTTC. Amino acids: CASSDGVNEQYF. Based on the CDR3 plus reference TRBV2 and TRBJ2-7, the full variable domain is EPEVTQTPSHQVTQMGQEVILRCVPISNHLYFYWYRQILGQKVEFLVSFYNNEISEKSEIFDDQFSVERPDGSNFTLKIRSTKLEDSAMYFCASSDGVNEQYFGPGTRLTVT.

This clone was seen more than once but under ten times. This chain links TRBV24-1 with TRBJ2-3; perhaps TRBD2 as D (5 bases). The CDR3 length is 13 residues. Germline V gene sequence: CDR1 KGHDR, CDR2 SFDVKD. Deletions cut 10 bases from V and 4 bases from J, with 14 bases between. CDR3: CATMAGRADTQYF. DNA of the CDR3: TGTGCCACTATGGCGGGTAGGGCAGATACGCAGTATTTT.

V usage is TRBV7-9 and J usage is TRBJ2-5, with 7 positions matching TRBD2. J was trimmed by 2 bases and V by 3 bases; bases with no gene match: 3. Germline CDR1 and CDR2: SEHNR and FQNEAQ (reference sequence). This CDR3 has 14 residues. CDR3 nucleotides: TGTGCCAGCAGCTTCGCAGCGGGGCAAGAGACCCAGTACTTC. It translates to CASSFAAGQETQYF.

The J gene is TRBJ1-6, the V gene TRBV25-1; D uncertain. In germline, CDR1 is MGHDK, CDR2 SYGVNS. The length of the CDR3 is 14 residues. Trimming shortened V by 0 bases and J by 6 bases, and 6 bases separated the two germline ends. Here the CDR3 DNA reads TGTGCCAGCAGTGAATATCGGGTTAATTCACCCCTCCACTTT. This sequence encodes CASSEYRVNSPLHF.

In nucleotides, the CDR3 is TGCGCCAGCAGCCCGAGCGGTACTAGCACAGATACGCAGTATTTT. This codes for CASSPSGTSTDTQYF. The chain employs TRBV5-1 and TRBJ2-3, with TRBD2 as a possible D gene (5 bases). Germline values: CDR1 SGHRS, CDR2 YFSETQ. There are 15 residues in the CDR3. The V end was cut by 4 bases, the J end by 0 bases, with 12 bases between.

This chain joins TRBV28 and TRBJ1-5; 10 bases align to TRBD1. V gave up 4 bases and J gave up 3 bases; unmatched junction bases: 9. This CDR3 is built from 17 residues. Germline V CDR1 and CDR2: MDHEN, SYDVKM. CDR3 DNA sequence: TGTGCCAGCAGTTCGGGACAGGGGCCACTCACCAATCAGCCCCAGCATTTT. Its protein is CASSSGQGPLTNQPQHF.

The CDR3: CAWMAQDSYEQYF. CDR3 in DNA: TGTGCCTGGATGGCACAGGATAGCTACGAGCAGTACTTC. J is TRBJ2-7 and V is TRBV30, with D perhaps matching TRBD1 (5 bases). The CDR3 spans 13 residues. Germline V CDR1 and CDR2: GTSNPN, SVGIG (reference sequence). V shed 4 bases and J shed 3 bases, with 13 bases lying between them.

The sample holds a few counts of this clone. V and J are TRBV28 and TRBJ2-7; D may be TRBD1 (6 bases). The CDR3 has 16 residues. V was pared by 5 bases and J by 4 bases, with 21 bases between. Per germline, CDR1 MDHEN and CDR2 SYDVKM. CDR3 region: CASSGPGAGAIYEQYF. The CDR3 coding sequence is TGTGCCAGCAGTGGCCCTGGGGCAGGGGCAATTTACGAGCAGTACTTC.

The chain uses TRBV5-6 and TRBJ1-1; D call uncertain. Germline lookup yields CDR1 SGHDT and CDR2 YYEEEE. This CDR3 comprises 15 residues. V dropped 0 bases and J dropped 0 bases, with 9 bases sitting between them. The DNA for the CDR3 is TGTGCCAGCAGCTTGGGGCAGTACATGAACACTGAAGCTTTCTTT. It yields the protein CASSLGQYMNTEAFF.

This clone was recorded once. CDR3 loop: CASIRLAQETQYF. The CDR3 DNA reads TGTGCCAGCATACGACTAGCCCAAGAGACCCAGTACTTC. The rearrangement links TRBV7-9 to TRBJ2-5, with 7 bases fitting TRBD2. This CDR3 has 13 amino acids. Germline V gene sequence: CDR1 SEHNR, CDR2 FQNEAQ (reference sequence). V was clipped by 7 bases and J by 1 base; unmatched bases: 3. Based on the CDR3 plus reference TRBV7-9 and TRBJ2-5, the full variable domain is DTGVSQNPRHKITKRGQNVTFRCDPISEHNRLYWYRQTLGQGPEFLTYFQNEAQLEKSRLLSDRFSAERPKGSFSTLEIQRTEQGDSAMYLCASIRLAQETQYFGPGTRLLVL.

The chain uses TRBV7-3 and TRBJ2-2; 10 bases are shared with TRBD1. Germline CDR1 is SGHTA and CDR2 is FQGTGA. V dropped 4 bases and J dropped 0; count of bases not matched to a gene: 14. The CDR3 covers 20 residues. The CDR3 loop is CASSSGVGDRGITNTGELFF. CDR3 DNA: TGTGCCAGCAGCTCCGGGGTCGGGGACAGGGGAATTACGAACACCGGGGAGCTGTTTTTT.

The chain has TRBV5-1 and TRBJ2-7, with D perhaps TRBD1 (6 bases). This CDR3 is built from 17 residues. V lost 0 bases to trimming and J lost 2 bases, with 18 bases between them. CDR1 and CDR2 (germline): SGHRS, YFSETQ. The CDR3 coding sequence is TGCGCCAGCAGCTTGGAAGTTGGCGGCAGGGGTACCTACGAGCAGTACTTC. Translated: CASSLEVGGRGTYEQYF.

This clone was seen only a few times. The chain has TRBV4-1 and TRBJ2-5; D may be TRBD2 (6 bases). CDR3 length: 17 amino acids. Trimming took 1 base from V and 4 from J, leaving 19 bases between them. Germline V lookup: CDR1 MGHRA, CDR2 YSYEKL. Here the CDR3 DNA reads TGCGCCAGCAGCCAAGGGCGGGGCAAGCCGGGAGTAGAGACCCAGTACTTC. This gives the protein CASSQGRGKPGVETQYF.

The CDR3 nucleotides read TGCGCCAGCAGCTTGTGGGGAGGGGAGGATACGCAGTATTTT. It encodes CASSLWGGEDTQYF. The chain carries TRBV5-1 and TRBJ2-3; 7 positions match TRBD2. The CDR3 loop spans 14 amino acids. V dropped 1 base and J dropped 6; count of bases not matched to a gene: 5. Germline V gene lookup returns CDR1 SGHRS and CDR2 YFSETQ. Filled out from reference TRBV5-1 and TRBJ2-3, the complete variable domain reads KAGVTQTPRYLIKTRGQQVTLSCSPISGHRSVSWYQQTPGQGLQFLFEYFSETQRNKGNFPGRFSGRQFSNSRSEMNVSTLELGDSALYLCASSLWGGEDTQYFGPGTRLTVL.

This rearrangement joins TRBV7-6 to TRBJ2-1, with 13 bases identical to TRBD2. There are 16 residues in the CDR3. Germline trimming cut 5 bases from V and 7 bases from J; bases unmatched to any gene: 8. Germline lookup yields CDR1 SGHVS and CDR2 FNYEAQ. DNA of the CDR3: TGTGCCAGCAGCCAACTAGCGGGGGGGCCGTGGAATGAGCAGTTCTTC. Translated, it gives CASSQLAGGPWNEQFF.

This clone occurred once. The V gene is TRBV5-1, the J gene TRBJ2-7; tentatively, D is TRBD1 (6 bases). CDR1 and CDR2 from the germline V gene are SGHRS and YFSETQ. The germline V and J ends were trimmed by 4 bases and 3 bases, with 11 bases remaining between them. The CDR3 runs to 13 residues. As DNA, the CDR3 is TGCGCCAGCAGCACCGGACAGATCTACGAGCAGTACTTC. Translated: CASSTGQIYEQYF.

This chain joins TRBV25-1 and TRBJ2-7; D might be TRBD2 (5 bases). The germline V and J ends were trimmed by 3 bases and 6 bases, with 21 bases remaining between them. CDR1 and CDR2 (germline): MGHDK, SYGVNS. The CDR3 spans 16 residues. DNA of the CDR3: TGTGCCAGCAGTGACGTCCTAATCGGGGTAAGCAGCGAGCAGTACTTC. This codes for CASSDVLIGVSSEQYF.

This chain joins TRBV5-5 and TRBJ2-5; the match to TRBD2 covers 10 bases. This CDR3 is 15 amino acids long. The V segment lost 3 bases and the J segment 2 bases; nucleotides outside the gene matches: 4. The germline V gene encodes CDR1 SGHKS and CDR2 YYEKEE (reference sequence). CDR3 sequence reads: CASSSQAGGQETQYF. CDR3 DNA: TGTGCCAGCAGCTCCCAAGCGGGGGGGCAAGAGACCCAGTACTTC. The whole variable domain, filled in from reference TRBV5-5 and TRBJ2-5, reads DAGVTQSPTHLIKTRGQQVTLRCSPISGHKSVSWYQQVLGQGPQFIFQYYEKEERGRGNFPDRFSARQFPNYSSELNVNALLLGDSALYLCASSSQAGGQETQYFGPGTRLLVL.